Below are 9 T cell receptor beta chains sequenced from a single sample in a study of response to subunit inactivated influenza vaccine. Using its own MiXCR run on the RT-PCR reads, TCRdb lists one record per CDR3 protein. This sample has about 780,000 distinct CDR3 sequences, with roughly 20% found just once. Sequenced here: PBMCs from blood, sampled around 5 days after vaccination. Receptors originate from a man aged 50 to 59 who received an inactivated influenza vaccine.

The rearrangement uses TRBV20-1 and TRBJ1-1, with TRBD1 matching over 7 bases. This CDR3 comprises 13 residues. The V segment lost 4 bases and the J segment 5 bases; nucleotides outside the gene matches: 7. CDR1 is DFQATT, CDR2 SNEGSKA, per germline (reference sequence). The CDR3, as DNA: TGCAGTGCTATTAGACAGGGCTGGACTGAAGCTTTCTTT. It codes for CSAIRQGWTEAFF.

This clonotype has more than one count but fewer than ten. J is TRBJ1-2 and V is TRBV2, with a possible D match to TRBD1 (5 bases). CDR3 length equals 16 residues. V lost 0 bases and J 6 bases, leaving 17 bases between the germline ends. The germline V gene encodes CDR1 SNHLY and CDR2 FYNNEI. Here the CDR3 DNA reads TGTGCCAGCAGTGAAGCGCTTCGGGGATGGGGGAATGGCTACACCTTC. It encodes CASSEALRGWGNGYTF.

The J gene is TRBJ2-3, the V gene TRBV5-6; D might be TRBD2 (6 bases). The germline V gene encodes CDR1 SGHDT and CDR2 YYEEEE. V lost 1 base and J 4 bases, leaving 13 bases between the germline ends. The CDR3 runs to 15 residues. CDR3 bases: TGTGCCAGCAGCTTGTTCGGGAGTAACGCAGATACGCAGTATTTT. Its protein product is CASSLFGSNADTQYF. The variable domain in full, with the rest retrieved from reference TRBV5-6 and TRBJ2-3, is DAGVTQSPTHLIKTRGQQVTLRCSPKSGHDTVSWYQQALGQGPQFIFQYYEEEERQRGNFPDRFSGHQFPNYSSELNVNALLLGDSALYLCASSLFGSNADTQYFGPGTRLTVL.

This clonotype was seen ten or more times. The rearrangement links TRBV29-1 to TRBJ2-3; D perhaps matches TRBD1 (5 bases). The germline V and J ends were trimmed by 5 bases and 1 base, with 13 bases remaining between them. Germline CDR1 SQVTM, CDR2 ANQGSEA. The CDR3 extends over 14 amino acids. The DNA of the CDR3 is TGCAGCGTTAACACAGGTCTTCGCACAGATACGCAGTATTTT. Translating gives CSVNTGLRTDTQYF.

V and J are TRBV20-1 and TRBJ2-3; 7 bases are a match to TRBD2. Germline lookup yields CDR1 DFQATT and CDR2 SNEGSKA (reference sequence). The V gene end was trimmed by 4 bases and the J gene end by 3 bases; junction bases not matched to a gene: 7. The CDR3 is 14 amino acids. This chain's CDR3 is CSAMASGPTDTQYF. DNA of the CDR3: TGCAGTGCTATGGCTAGCGGCCCTACAGATACGCAGTATTTT.

This clonotype was recorded at least ten times. The V gene is TRBV4-1, the J gene TRBJ2-7; D possibly matches TRBD1 or TRBD2 (5 bases each). The CDR3 runs 13 residues. V was trimmed by 5 bases and J by 3 bases, leaving 11 bases between them. Germline-derived CDR1 and CDR2 are MGHRA and YSYEKL. This chain's CDR3 is CASSFGADYEQYF. The CDR3 coding sequence is TGCGCCAGCAGCTTCGGGGCCGACTACGAGCAGTACTTC.

The rearrangement joins TRBV12-3 or TRBV12-4 to TRBJ2-7, with 9 bases matching TRBD2. Losses at the gene ends were 4 bases for V and 4 bases for J; bases not matched to a gene: 11. The CDR3 loop spans 16 amino acids. CDR3 amino acids: CASSSNPGLAGYEQYF. In DNA form, the CDR3 reads TGTGCCAGCAGTTCAAACCCGGGACTAGCAGGATACGAGCAGTACTTC.

This clonotype has at least ten counts. The chain links TRBV29-1 to TRBJ2-2; D may match TRBD1 or TRBD2 (5 bases each). V was shortened by 2 bases and J by 4 bases, with 8 bases between the two germline ends. Germline V gene lookup returns CDR1 SQVTM and CDR2 ANQGSEA. The CDR3 runs to 13 residues. Here the CDR3 DNA reads TGCAGCGTTGAAAGGGGACCCACCGGGGAGCTGTTTTTT. Translating gives CSVERGPTGELFF.

The chain is built from TRBV28 and TRBJ2-4, with a tentative D call TRBD1 (7 bases). CDR1 and CDR2 from the germline V gene are MDHEN and SYDVKM. The CDR3 runs 17 residues. The V end lost 5 bases, the J end lost 0 bases, and 17 bases lay between the germline ends. The CDR3 DNA sequence: TGTGCCAGCAGTCCCGCGGGACAGACAATAGCCAAAAACATTCAGTACTTC. Translating it yields CASSPAGQTIAKNIQYF.